Listed below are T cell receptor beta chains from one sample, sequenced in a study of shared clonotypes between healthy human individuals. Sequenced by immunoSEQ multiplex PCR; TCRdb stores in-frame clones only, minus some. This table has nearly 1,000,000 clones, about 80% appearing once. The sequenced sample was memory CD4+ T cells sorted from blood. The receptor source for this set is a man between 18 and 35 years old in good health. The CDR3 runs from the conserved cysteine through the conserved F or W. D genes are given only for firm matches. Expanded clones are given a class, and other clones once, few, many or no size at all.

TRBD2	TRBV7-8	TRBJ2-1	few	TGTGCCAGCAGCTTACAGAGCGGGGCTTCCTACAATGAGCAGTTCTTC	CASSLQSGASYNEQFF
TRBD1	TRBV29-1	TRBJ1-1	.	TGCAGCGTTCTAGGGACAGGGGGCGTGAACACTGAAGCTTTCTTT	CSVLGTGGVNTEAFF
.	TRBV27	TRBJ2-7	.	TGTGCCAGCCGACACGGGACTGCCGGTTCCTACGAGCAGTACTTC	CASRHGTAGSYEQYF
.	TRBV7-6	TRBJ1-3	.	TGTGCCAGCAGCCGCACTCCGAATTCTGGAAACACCATATATTTT	CASSRTPNSGNTIYF
TRBD1	TRBV6-5	TRBJ2-7	.	TGTGCCAGCAATAAACAGGGGAGCTCCTACGAGCAGTACTTC	CASNKQGSSYEQYF
.	TRBV4-3	TRBJ2-1	.	TGCGCCAGCAGCCAAGGTGAGGGGGTCGGTCCCAATGAGCAGTTCTTC	CASSQGEGVGPNEQFF
.	TRBV9	TRBJ2-3	.	TGTGCCAGCAGCGTAGCCCTAGATCGGGATACGCAGTATTTT	CASSVALDRDTQYF
.	TRBV11-2	TRBJ2-3	.	TGTGCCAGCAGCTTACCTAGTACAGATACGCAGTATTTT	CASSLPSTDTQYF
TRBD1	TRBV6-5	TRBJ1-1	.	TGTGCCAGCAGTTTAGGAGGGGGCGCGTATACTGAAGCTTTCTTT	CASSLGGGAYTEAFF
TRBD1	TRBV2	TRBJ1-1	few	TGTGCCAGCAGTGTGGACAGGGCGAACACTGAAGCTTTCTTT	CASSVDRANTEAFF